This T cell receptor beta chain was found in a study of T cells after posttransplantation cyclophosphamide. Study results and caveats: Recipient CMV seropositivity and CMV reactivation strongly tracked TRB clonality. Blood and skin or GI T cell repertoires showed limited TRB overlap. Donor CD8+ memory clones often dominated recipient blood repertoires at later times.

Assay: immunoSEQ multiplex PCR; the TCRdb copy retains only in-frame clones and omits some. This table holds fewer than 55,000 clones with no singletons; the top ten claim more than 2%. J was trimmed by 3 bases and V by 4 bases; bases with no gene match: 2. Germline V gene lookup returns CDR1 LNHDA and CDR2 SQIVND (reference sequence). CDR3 length: 13 residues. This related bone marrow graft donor gave peripheral blood on the day of marrow donation. This clone has a count of ten or more. The target antigen is unknown. The chain uses TRBV19 and TRBJ2-7; 8 nucleotides align to TRBD1. The clonotype originates from a man between 40 and 49 years old in good health, CMV-negative, and a related stem cell transplant donor. Sequenced input: PBMCs. The CDR3 sequence: CASSSGTGYEQYV. For the CDR3, the DNA is TGTGCCAGTAGTAGCGGGACAGGCTACGAGCAGTACGTC.